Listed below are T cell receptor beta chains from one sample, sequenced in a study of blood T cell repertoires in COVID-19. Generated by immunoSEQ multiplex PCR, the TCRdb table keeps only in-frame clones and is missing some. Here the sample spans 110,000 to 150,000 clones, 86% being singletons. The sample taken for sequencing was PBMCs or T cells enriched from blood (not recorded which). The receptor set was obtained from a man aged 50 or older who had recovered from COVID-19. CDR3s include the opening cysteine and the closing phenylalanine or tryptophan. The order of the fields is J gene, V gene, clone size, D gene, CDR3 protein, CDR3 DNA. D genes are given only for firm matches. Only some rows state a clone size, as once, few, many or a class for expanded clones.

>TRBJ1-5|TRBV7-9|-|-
CASSLESGGNQPQHF
TGTGCCAGCAGCTTAGAGTCTGGCGGGAATCAGCCCCAGCATTTT
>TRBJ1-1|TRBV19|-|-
CASSRGDPRTEAFF
TGTGCCAGTAGTAGGGGGGACCCACGCACTGAAGCTTTCTTT
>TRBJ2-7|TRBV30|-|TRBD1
CAWRDRVAYEQYF
TGTGCCTGGCGGGACAGGGTGGCCTACGAGCAGTACTTC
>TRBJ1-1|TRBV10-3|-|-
CAIRQADTEAFF
TGTGCCATCCGACAGGCGGACACTGAAGCTTTCTTT
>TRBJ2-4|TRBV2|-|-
CASSDGGAVNIQYF
TGTGCCAGCAGTGATGGGGGGGCGGTAAACATTCAGTACTTC
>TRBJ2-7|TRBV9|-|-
CASSVGSQSYEQYF
TGTGCCAGCAGCGTAGGGAGTCAGTCCTACGAGCAGTACTTC
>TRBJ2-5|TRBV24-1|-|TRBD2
CATSGTGLARQETQYF
TGTGCCACCAGTGGCACGGGACTAGCGCGACAAGAGACCCAGTACTTC
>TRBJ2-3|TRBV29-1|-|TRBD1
CSVLGQGTLGADTQYF
TGCAGCGTTCTCGGACAGGGAACCCTTGGGGCAGATACGCAGTATTTT
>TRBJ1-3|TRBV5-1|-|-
CASRAITGHGNTIYF
TGCGCCAGCAGAGCCATTACAGGCCATGGAAACACCATATATTTT
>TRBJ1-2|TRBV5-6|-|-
CASSRRGDYGYTF
TGTGCCAGCAGCCGCCGGGGGGACTATGGCTACACCTTC
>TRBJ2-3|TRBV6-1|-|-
CASSEAPDTQYF
TGTGCCAGCAGTGAGGCCCCAGATACGCAGTATTTT
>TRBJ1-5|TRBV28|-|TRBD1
CASRTGVLNQPQHF
TGTGCCAGCAGAACAGGGGTGCTGAATCAGCCCCAGCATTTT
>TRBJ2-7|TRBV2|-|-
CASSERARSYEQYF
TGTGCCAGCAGTGAGCGGGCAAGGTCCTACGAGCAGTACTTC
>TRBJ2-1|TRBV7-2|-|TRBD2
CASSSPSGGASQFF
TGTGCCAGCAGCTCACCTAGCGGGGGGGCCTCGCAGTTCTTC
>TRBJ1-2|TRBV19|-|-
CASSKTGNYGYTF
TGTGCCAGTAGTAAAACAGGGAACTATGGCTACACCTTC
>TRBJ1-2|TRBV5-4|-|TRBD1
CASSLQDRVSYGYTF
TGTGCCAGCAGCTTACAGGACAGGGTTAGCTATGGCTACACCTTC
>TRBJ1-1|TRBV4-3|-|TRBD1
CASSQDSAGGTEAFF
TGCGCCAGCAGCCAAGATTCCGCAGGGGGAACTGAAGCTTTCTTT
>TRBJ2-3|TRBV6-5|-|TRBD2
CASGASGRATDTQYF
TGTGCCAGCGGGGCTAGCGGGAGGGCAACAGATACGCAGTATTTT
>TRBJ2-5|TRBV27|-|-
CASSLSRAAQETQYF
TGTGCCAGCAGTTTATCACGAGCGGCCCAAGAGACCCAGTACTTC
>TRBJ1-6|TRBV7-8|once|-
CASAQTTGIPPLHF
TGTGCCAGCGCCCAGACAACAGGGATTCCACCCCTCCACTTT
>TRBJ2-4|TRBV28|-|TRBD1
CASSVLGTGTKNIQYF
TGTGCCAGCAGTGTCCTTGGGACAGGGACCAAAAACATTCAGTACTTC
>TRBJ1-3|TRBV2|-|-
CASSLFSGNTIYF
TGTGCCAGCAGCCTATTCTCTGGAAACACCATATATTTT
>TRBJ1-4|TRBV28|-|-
CASRGAGAAHEKLFF
TGTGCCAGCAGGGGGGCCGGGGCGGCTCATGAAAAACTGTTTTTT
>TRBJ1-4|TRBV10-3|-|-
CAIQGREGEKLFF
TGTGCCATCCAGGGCAGGGAGGGGGAAAAACTGTTTTTT
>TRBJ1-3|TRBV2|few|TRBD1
CASSPLDRGIRGIYF
TGTGCCAGCAGTCCACTAGACAGGGGGATCCGAGGTATATATTTT
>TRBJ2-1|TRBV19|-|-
CASSIVQDNEQFF
TGTGCCAGTAGTATAGTACAGGACAATGAGCAGTTCTTC
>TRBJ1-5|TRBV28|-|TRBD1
CASLIKGAYSNQPQHF
TGTGCCAGCTTAATCAAGGGGGCGTATAGCAATCAGCCCCAGCATTTT
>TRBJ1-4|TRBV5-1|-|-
CASSLAGGAFEKLFF
TGCGCCAGCAGCTTGGCCGGGGGGGCCTTTGAAAAACTGTTTTTT
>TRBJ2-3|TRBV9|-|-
CASSRTGNTQYF
TGTGCCAGCAGCCGTACGGGTAATACGCAGTATTTT
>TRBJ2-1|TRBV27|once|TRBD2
CASSGLGRYNEQFF
TGTGCCAGCAGTGGACTAGGACGCTACAATGAGCAGTTCTTC
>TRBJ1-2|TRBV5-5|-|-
CASSASPFLDYGYTF
TGTGCCAGCAGCGCAAGTCCCTTTTTAGACTATGGCTACACCTTC
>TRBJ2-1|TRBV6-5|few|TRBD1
CASSSQDRVDVQFF
TGTGCCAGCAGTTCCCAGGACAGGGTAGATGTTCAGTTCTTC
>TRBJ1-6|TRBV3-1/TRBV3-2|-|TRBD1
CASSRRQGAGSPLHF
TGTGCCAGCAGCCGGAGACAGGGGGCTGGGTCACCCCTCCACTTT
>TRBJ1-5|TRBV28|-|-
CASSTGQFSQPQHF
TGTGCCAGCAGCACGGGACAATTTTCTCAGCCCCAGCATTTT
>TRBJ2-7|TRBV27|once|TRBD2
CASRSSGPTYEQYF
TGTGCCAGCAGGTCTAGCGGACCCACCTACGAGCAGTACTTC
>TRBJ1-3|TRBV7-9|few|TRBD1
CASSDLGTALGNTIYF
TGTGCCAGCAGCGATCTCGGGACAGCCCTCGGTAACACCATATATTTT
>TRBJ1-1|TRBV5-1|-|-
CASSVQATNTEAFF
TGCGCCAGCAGCGTACAGGCTACGAACACTGAAGCTTTCTTT
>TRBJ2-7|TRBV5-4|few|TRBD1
CASSPGQSYEQYF
TGTGCCAGCAGTCCGGGACAGTCCTACGAGCAGTACTTC
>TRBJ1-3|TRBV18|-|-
CASSPRTFSGNTIYF
TGTGCCAGCTCACCTCGGACATTCTCTGGAAACACCATATATTTT
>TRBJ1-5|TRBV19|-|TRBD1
CASTDRGKPQHF
TGTGCCAGTACGGACAGGGGAAAGCCCCAGCATTTT
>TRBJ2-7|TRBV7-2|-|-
CASSWQAPYEQYF
TGTGCCAGCAGCTGGCAGGCGCCCTACGAGCAGTACTTC
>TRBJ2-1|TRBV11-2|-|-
CASSLGPGSRRGNEQFF
TGTGCCAGCAGCTTAGGGCCGGGATCTCGTCGAGGGAATGAGCAGTTCTTC
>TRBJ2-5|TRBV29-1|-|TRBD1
CSANRQGRISETQYF
TGCAGCGCCAATAGACAGGGCCGGATATCGGAGACCCAGTACTTC
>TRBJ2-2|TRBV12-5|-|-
CASGLGPGDTGELFF
TGTGCTAGTGGTTTGGGCCCGGGAGACACCGGGGAGCTGTTTTTT
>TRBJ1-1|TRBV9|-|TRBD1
CASSERDRGYTEAFF
TGTGCCAGCAGCGAAAGGGACAGGGGGTATACTGAAGCTTTCTTT
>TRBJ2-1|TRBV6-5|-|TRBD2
CASRLTGGADNEQFF
TGTGCCAGCAGGCTGACGGGAGGGGCGGACAATGAGCAGTTCTTC
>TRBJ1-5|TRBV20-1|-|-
CSASPGNQPQHF
TGCAGTGCTAGTCCGGGAAATCAGCCCCAGCATTTT
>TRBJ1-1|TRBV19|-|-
CASSIDPRFGTEAFF
TGTGCCAGTAGTATAGATCCCCGGTTTGGCACTGAAGCTTTCTTT
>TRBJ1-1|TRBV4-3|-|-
CASKFLGEGTAFF
TGCGCCAGCAAATTCCTCGGGGAAGGAACAGCTTTCTTT
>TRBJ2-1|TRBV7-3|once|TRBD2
CASSSSVAGVGNNEQFF
TGTGCCAGCAGCTCATCCGTAGCGGGAGTGGGCAACAATGAGCAGTTCTTC
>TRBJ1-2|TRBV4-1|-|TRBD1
CASSQPNLLRGTDHYGYTF
TGCGCCAGCAGCCAACCTAATTTGCTTCGAGGGACAGATCACTATGGCTACACCTTC